Given below is one TCR beta chain in context. Its antigen is unidentified. CD4+CD25+CD127- Tregs, CD4+CD25- non-Tregs, CD4 and CD8 cells were sorted. This entry comes from a study of Tregs in tolerant kidney transplant recipients. Study-wide findings and caveats: Biological reproducibility was not directly addressed, but technical replication error appeared minimal. The most relevant donor-specific Treg TCRbeta repertoire apparently came from expansion with activated donor B cells. The small number of patients limits these findings pending further validation.

The CDR3 totals 11 residues. The germline CDR1 and CDR2 sequences are LNHDA and SQIVND (reference sequence). V was clipped by 6 bases and J by 8 bases, with 10 bases between them. Sequenced by immunoSEQ multiplex PCR; TCRdb stores in-frame clones only, minus some. This table has roughly 250,000 clones, around 82% appearing once. The sequenced sample was CD4+ T cells from blood. This sequence joins TRBV19 and TRBJ1-2; TRBD1 might be the D (6 bases). The clonotype comes from a human donor in good health. This CDR3 reads CASRGGHGYTF. The CDR3 bases are TGTGCCAGTAGAGGGGGACACGGCTACACCTTC.